The 27 T cell receptor beta chains given below trace back to one sample, sequenced in a study of blood T cell repertoires in COVID-19. Sequencing used immunoSEQ multiplex PCR; TCRdb keeps in-frame clones, though not all of them. The repertoire consists of around 110,000 clones, with approximately 85% occurring once and the leading ten covering roughly 7.7%. Sequencing was carried out using peripheral blood. The receptors shown here come from a man aged 65-85 years with acute or convalescent COVID-19.

The rearrangement links TRBV2 to TRBJ1-6; 7 nucleotides line up with TRBD1. The CDR3 runs to 15 residues. The germline V gene has CDR1 SNHLY and CDR2 FYNNEI. V shed 7 bases, J shed 6 bases, and the junction held 9 bases outside the gene matches. DNA for the CDR3: TGTGCCAGCACCTTTGGGACAGAGAGTAATTCACCCCTCCACTTT. Its protein is CASTFGTESNSPLHF.

The J gene is TRBJ1-2, the V gene TRBV7-2; TRBD1 agrees at 7 bases. The germline CDR1 and CDR2 sequences are SGHTA and FQGNSA. The V segment lost 2 bases and the J segment 9 bases; nucleotides outside the gene matches: 6. The CDR3 is 13 amino acids. The CDR3 bases are TGTGCCAGCAGCTTAAGAAGGGGGCAACGCTACACCTTC. It is translated as CASSLRRGQRYTF.

The J gene is TRBJ1-5, the V gene TRBV5-8; D possibly corresponds to TRBD1 (6 bases). The CDR3 is 16 residues long. The V gene's germline CDR1 is SGHTS and CDR2 YDEGEE. V lost 0 bases and J 0 bases, leaving 10 bases between the germline ends. CDR3 sequence: CASSLERTVSNQPQHF. Written as DNA, the CDR3 is TGTGCCAGCAGCTTGGAGCGGACAGTTAGCAATCAGCCCCAGCATTTT.

This chain joins TRBV29-1 and TRBJ1-3; D gene unclear. This CDR3 region has 13 residues. The V and J ends lost 4 bases and 1 base respectively, with 8 bases between them. Per the germline V gene, CDR1 is SQVTM and CDR2 is ANQGSEA. The CDR3 nucleotides are TGCAGCGTTGTTCGCCAGTCTGGAAACACCATATATTTT. Amino acid sequence: CSVVRQSGNTIYF.

This sequence joins TRBV25-1 and TRBJ1-1; a possible D gene is TRBD1 (5 bases). The CDR3 runs to 15 residues. Trimming removed 6 bases at V and 2 bases at J, with 16 bases between. The germline V gene encodes CDR1 MGHDK and CDR2 SYGVNS. The CDR3 DNA reads as TGTGCCAGCAGCACCTTTGGACACCTAAACACTGAAGCTTTCTTT. It specifies CASSTFGHLNTEAFF.

This rearrangement joins TRBV4-2 to TRBJ1-4; a weak D match, TRBD1 (5 bases). V lost 2 bases, J lost 6 bases, and 22 bases lay in between. CDR3 size: 18 residues. Germline loops: CDR1 LGHNA, CDR2 YNFKEQ. The CDR3 sequence is CASSQFSGEAVYDEKLFF. CDR3 nucleotides: TGTGCCAGCAGCCAATTTTCGGGGGAGGCTGTGTATGATGAAAAACTGTTTTTT.

This chain joins TRBV6-5 and TRBJ2-5, with D perhaps TRBD1 (6 bases). The CDR3 totals 15 residues. Germline V gene sequence: CDR1 MNHEY, CDR2 SVGAGI. V was cut by 10 bases and J by 5 bases, with 23 bases left in between. The CDR3, as DNA: TGTGCCACCTCGTCAAAAGGCCAGAGGGGGGAGACCCAGTACTTC. Amino acid sequence: CATSSKGQRGETQYF.

This sequence joins TRBV11-2 and TRBJ2-1, with 9 positions matching TRBD1. Trimming removed 3 bases from V and 7 bases from J; junction bases left unmatched: 10. Germline V CDR1 and CDR2: SGHAT, FQNNGV. This CDR3 comprises 16 residues. Here the CDR3 reads CASSFERDRVRNEQFF. The CDR3, as DNA: TGTGCCAGCAGCTTCGAAAGGGACAGGGTTAGGAATGAGCAGTTCTTC.

This clone was seen a handful of times. Other DNA sequences within the sample encode an identical CDR3. The genes are TRBV5-1 and TRBJ1-2; 7 nucleotides agree with TRBD1. V lost 4 bases to trimming and J lost 5 bases; unmatched junction nucleotides: 8. Per the germline V gene, CDR1 is SGHRS and CDR2 is YFSETQ. The CDR3 length is 14 residues. DNA of the CDR3: TGCGCCAGCAGCCGCGGACAGGAAGGGTATGGCTACACCTTC. It codes for CASSRGQEGYGYTF.

CDR3 in amino acids: CASSFDRASEAFF. CDR3 DNA sequence: TGTGCCAGCAGTTTTGACAGGGCCTCTGAAGCTTTCTTT. The J gene is TRBJ1-1, the V gene TRBV12-3 or TRBV12-4, with 7 nucleotides matching TRBD1. The CDR3 covers 13 residues. The trim removed 3 bases at V and 6 bases at J, leaving 4 bases unmatched.

The chain joins TRBV28 to TRBJ1-5; TRBD1 is a possible D gene (6 bases). Trimming took 6 bases from V and 2 from J, leaving 8 bases between them. Germline V lookup: CDR1 MDHEN, CDR2 SYDVKM. This CDR3 has 13 residues. The CDR3 loop is CASSSGGNQPQHF. The CDR3 region has the DNA TGTGCCAGCAGCTCAGGGGGCAATCAGCCCCAGCATTTT.

The chain has TRBV18 and TRBJ2-3, with D possibly TRBD2 on 6 matching bases. CDR1 is KGHSH and CDR2 is LQKENI in the germline V gene. CDR3 length: 16 amino acids. Trimming shortened V by 4 bases and J by 1 base, and 15 bases separated the two germline ends. The chain's CDR3 is CASSRIGGTGTDTQYF. The CDR3 DNA sequence: TGTGCCAGCTCACGGATCGGGGGAACTGGCACAGATACGCAGTATTTT.

The CDR3 coding sequence is TGTGCCAGTAGTATAGGGGAGGGTCGAAACGTCCTGACTTTC. This codes for CASSIGEGRNVLTF. The chain employs TRBV19 and TRBJ2-6; TRBD2 aligns across 7 bases. Per the germline V gene, CDR1 is LNHDA and CDR2 is SQIVND (reference sequence). V was clipped by 1 base and J by 10 bases; unmatched bases: 4. There are 14 residues in the CDR3. Full variable domain (remainder filled in from reference TRBV19 and TRBJ2-6): DGGITQSPKYLFRKEGQNVTLSCEQNLNHDAMYWYRQDPGQGLRLIYYSQIVNDFQKGDIAEGYSVSREKKESFPLTVTSAQKNPTAFYLCASSIGEGRNVLTFGAGSRLTVL.

This chain joins TRBV7-3 and TRBJ2-1; 10 nucleotides match TRBD2. Per germline, CDR1 SGHTA and CDR2 FQGTGA. Trimming cost V 5 bases and J 8 bases; bases outside gene matches: 15. This CDR3 comprises 17 residues. CDR3 DNA: TGTGCCAGCAGCCCCCGCGGTCCTAGCGGGGGAGGGCATGAGCAGTTCTTC. Its protein product is CASSPRGPSGGGHEQFF.

This chain uses TRBV28 with TRBJ1-4, with TRBD1 matching 9 bases. This CDR3 region has 16 residues. V shed 6 bases and J 2 bases; nucleotides not matched to a gene: 7. Germline V gives CDR1 MDHEN, CDR2 SYDVKM. The CDR3 DNA reads as TGTGCCAGCAGCACAGGGGGCATTTTGACTAATGAAAAACTGTTTTTT. It is translated as CASSTGGILTNEKLFF.

The chain carries TRBV2 and TRBJ2-2, with TRBD2 as a possible D gene (7 bases). This CDR3 is built from 16 residues. V gave up 7 bases and J gave up 1 base, with 16 bases separating them. The germline gives CDR1 SNHLY, CDR2 FYNNEI. For the CDR3, the DNA is TGTGCCAGCATTGGGGGCGGGGGTGAGAACACCGGGGAGCTGTTTTTT. This sequence encodes CASIGGGGENTGELFF.

The CDR3 is CASSSVGMANTGELFF. DNA of the CDR3: TGTGCCAGCAGCTCCGTCGGGATGGCGAACACCGGGGAGCTGTTTTTT. The V gene is TRBV5-6, the J gene TRBJ2-2; perhaps TRBD2 as D (5 bases). The germline gives CDR1 SGHDT, CDR2 YYEEEE. With 3 bases removed from V and 0 bases from J, the gap between germline ends came to 12 bases. This CDR3 has 16 residues.

CDR3 protein: CASSYSHTPLTGELFF. The CDR3 DNA is TGTGCCAGCAGTTACTCGCACACCCCTCTCACCGGGGAGCTGTTTTTT. V usage is TRBV6-5 and J usage is TRBJ2-2; D is undetermined. Between the trimmed V and J ends, which lost 0 bases and 4 bases, there was a span of 12 bases. Germline CDR1 is MNHEY and CDR2 is SVGAGI. The CDR3 contains 16 residues.

The gene calls are TRBV2 and TRBJ1-5, with a tentative D call TRBD1 (5 bases). The length of the CDR3 is 15 residues. From germline, CDR1 is SNHLY and CDR2 FYNNEI. Trimming took 8 bases from V and 6 from J, leaving 20 bases between them. CDR3 bases: TGTGCCAGCTCCCCGCAGGGAGGGGAGGGTCAGCCCCAGCATTTT. Its translation: CASSPQGGEGQPQHF.

As concerns this clone: Other DNA variants within this sample encode the same CDR3. The CDR3 nucleotides are TGTGCCAGCTCACCGGACACAAACTATGGCTACACCTTC. It codes for CASSPDTNYGYTF. This chain connects TRBV18 to TRBJ1-2; D is perhaps TRBD1 (5 bases). Germline V gene lookup returns CDR1 KGHSH and CDR2 LQKENI. V was shortened by 3 bases and J by 2 bases, with 7 bases between the two germline ends. CDR3 length: 13 amino acids.

This clone was seen more than once but under ten times. The V gene is TRBV6-5, the J gene TRBJ1-2, with TRBD1 as a possible D gene (6 bases). Germline lookup yields CDR1 MNHEY and CDR2 SVGAGI. The CDR3 has 13 residues. The ends were cut back, 6 bases at V and 6 bases at J, with 14 bases in the middle. The CDR3 DNA reads TGTGCCAGCAGCCTCTCACAGGGAAATGGCTACACCTTC. Translating it yields CASSLSQGNGYTF.

The chain is built from TRBV29-1 and TRBJ1-4; unclear D gene. Germline-derived CDR1 and CDR2 are SQVTM and ANQGSEA. V was cut by 7 bases and J by 8 bases, with 14 bases left in between. This CDR3 has 12 amino acids. The chain's CDR3 is CSAGVRVEKLFF. The CDR3 DNA sequence: TGCAGCGCCGGGGTACGGGTGGAAAAACTGTTTTTT.

The chain joins TRBV2 to TRBJ2-2, with D perhaps TRBD1 (6 bases). The CDR3 extends over 16 amino acids. Germline V gene sequence: CDR1 SNHLY, CDR2 FYNNEI. V lost 6 bases and J lost 2, with 16 bases in between. The CDR3 is CASSTSTGINTGELFF. CDR3 DNA sequence: TGTGCCAGCAGCACCTCGACAGGAATCAACACCGGGGAGCTGTTTTTT.

The chain employs TRBV9 and TRBJ2-1; TRBD1 might be the D (6 bases). V lost 6 bases, J lost 3 bases, and 10 bases lay in between. The CDR3 covers 13 residues. Per germline, CDR1 SGDLS and CDR2 YYNGEE. The CDR3, as DNA: TGTGCCAGCACTAGGGGGATCTACAATGAGCAGTTCTTC. Translating it yields CASTRGIYNEQFF.

The chain uses TRBV4-1 and TRBJ1-3; tentative D call: TRBD1 (6 bases). The CDR3 runs to 16 residues. Germline V lookup: CDR1 MGHRA, CDR2 YSYEKL. The V and J ends lost 1 base and 1 base respectively, with 11 bases between them. This chain's CDR3 is CASSQAGQKSGNTIYF. The CDR3 DNA follows: TGCGCCAGCAGCCAAGCAGGACAGAAATCTGGAAACACCATATATTTT.

This clone was seen just once. The chain is built from TRBV7-6 and TRBJ1-6; tentatively, D is TRBD1 (6 bases). Between the trimmed V and J ends, which lost 2 bases and 6 bases, there was a span of 11 bases. This CDR3 region has 15 residues. Germline-derived CDR1 and CDR2 are SGHVS and FNYEAQ. The CDR3 sequence: CASSLRDNPNSPLHF. The CDR3 nucleotides are TGTGCCAGCAGCTTAAGGGACAACCCTAATTCACCCCTCCACTTT.

V gene TRBV29-1 combines with J gene TRBJ2-2; possibly TRBD2 for D (5 bases). The V gene lost 3 bases and the J gene lost 3 bases, with 8 bases spanning the gap. The V gene's germline CDR1 is SQVTM and CDR2 ANQGSEA. This CDR3 comprises 13 residues. The CDR3 DNA reads as TGCAGCGTTGATTGGGAGCACACCGGGGAGCTGTTTTTT. Protein sequence: CSVDWEHTGELFF.